This TCR beta chain was obtained from a study of T cell responses to AZD1222 COVID-19 vaccine. Study-level findings and limits: Repertoire collection took place solely once the T cell response had peaked. The study identified only 6 or 7 AZD1222 recipients as seropositive at baseline.

Points on this clone: Its specificity is unknown.

TCRdb's copy holds only in-frame clones and misses some; the assay was immunoSEQ multiplex PCR. The table has 140,000 or so clones, about 82% seen once. The CDR3 contains 14 residues. V gave up 6 bases and J gave up 7 bases; unmatched junction bases: 8. Germline CDR1 WNHNN, CDR2 SYGVQD (reference sequence). Second doses at about 4 or about 12 weeks were pooled. The origin of this receptor is an adult who received the AZD1222 COVID-19 vaccine. The gene calls are TRBV10-1 and TRBJ2-1, with 8 bases that match TRBD1. The sequencing here drew on peripheral blood, taken 28 days after the second AZD1222 dose. The CDR3 loop is CASSRGQGGNEQFF. In nucleotides, the CDR3 is TGCGCCAGCAGCCGCGGACAGGGTGGAAATGAGCAGTTCTTC.